What follows is one T cell receptor beta chain and its context. The antigen it recognizes is unknown. The germline gene is not matched at one end of the junction; a read error may be the cause. The cohort comprised fewer than 700 healthy bone marrow donors. Cohort members were all nominally healthy when sampled, although unrecorded immune exposures were likely present. The donor tested CMV seropositive and was one of the 289 seropositive cohort members. Every donor gave a peripheral blood sample, and the peripheral blood mononuclear cells from that sample were used for TCR beta sequencing. The Qiagen DNeasy Blood Extraction Kit was used to extract genomic DNA from the blood cell samples. This record belongs to a study of cytomegalovirus exposure and HLA in healthy donors (dated by TCRdb to the late 2010s). Turning to the overall study: According to an earlier analysis of 550 to 750 of the donors, some 180 million T cells yielded over 100 million unique TCR beta sequences and approximately 300 Gb of sequence data. The number of typed donors differed by locus: roughly 629-640 for A, B, C, DRB1 and DQB1; approximately 530 for DQA1; some 590 for DPA1; and some 450 for DPB1. Rather than using new phenotypic data, the later analysis identified candidate immune exposures from TCR beta sequences and from how often those sequences occurred across donors. To predict cytomegalovirus infection status, the study combined high-throughput TCR immunosequencing, statistical association of individual TCRs with disease status, and machine learning. Alongside the repertoire data, information on donor age, sex, ethnicity and CMV serostatus was compiled. An early release covering around 630 HLA-typed donors comprised 250 to 350 gigabases of sequencing data and tens of millions of unique TCR sequences. Four to six DR-DQ haplotypes were handled as single units for association and clustering, since linkage in the cohort was strong. HLA typing included class I and class II loci at four-digit resolution. The study profiled the T cell repertoires of 550 to 700 subjects by immunosequencing and related them to cytomegalovirus serostatus. To decide whether each TCR beta V gene segment behaved as functional or pseudogenic, an earlier analysis of approximately 600 of the donors relied on high-throughput TCR beta sequencing. Across 398 genotyped donors of the cohort, an average of approximately 220,000 unique TCR beta nucleotide sequences per donor were sequenced, and roughly 20% of those sequences were non-productive. Every repertoire in the discovery cohort had been generated on one and the same sequencing platform. The aim of the study was to test whether cataloging public T cell receptors could identify signatures of past pathogen exposure. Of the roughly 390 genotyped donors, about 84% fell in the genetic ancestry cluster associated with self-reported Caucasian donors. Genome-wide SNP genotypes for about three fifths of the roughly 670 donors were used in a later genetic analysis, which treated that subset as a discovery cohort. A later analysis re-analyzed previously published TCR beta repertoires from 500 to 700 donors and added high-resolution HLA genotyping to study TCR occurrence patterns. In addition to the first cohort of approximately 650 subjects, a separate validation cohort of approximately 110 different subjects was used.

The CDR3 runs 15 amino acids, cysteine and phenylalanine included. Only the CDR3 region is kept as DNA, spanning 45 bases read in frame from base 1. For CDR1 and CDR2, the germline V gene (reference sequence) lists SEHNR and FQNEAQ. What the study reported, not specific to this receptor: Several of the top co-occurrence clusters appeared to be linked to parvovirus B19, influenza, CMV and Epstein-Barr virus, according to a later analysis. Linkage disequilibrium might explain the correlated functional status among segregating V segments, but an unknown experimental factor could not be excluded. Compared with the roughly 710-donor mean, donors in an Asian-associated ancestry cluster had fewer N-insertions in productive TCRs, according to a later genetic analysis. In an earlier analysis of around 500 of the donors, most TCR beta V segments appeared in productive rearrangements about 90% or about 30% of the time, broadly matching IMGT annotations. Cytomegalovirus status was reported to be diagnosed by the classifier with high specificity and sensitivity in both the original and validation cohorts. In the study, roughly 160 TCR beta chains were listed as associated with cytomegalovirus. An association between a missense DCLRE1C variant and V-gene and J-gene trimming of TCR beta chains was found in a later genetic analysis and replicated in an independent cohort. In a later analysis, HLA-associated TCR beta chains showed more clonal expansion and lower generation probabilities than non-associated chains that were equally common. Because HLA typing was unavailable for some donors at each locus, only the typed subset was used in association tests. The presence/absence analyses assumed that sequencing depth was roughly uniform across donors, and that assumption may not be true. Only TCR beta chains were sequenced in this cohort, and the absence of alpha or paired-chain data limited detectable features. In vitro tests confirmed that a few of the cytomegalovirus-associated TCR beta chains recognize cytomegalovirus antigens. A later analysis found that most CMV-associated TCR beta chains appeared HLA-restricted, with HLA associations seemingly driven largely by CMV exposure. When HLA alleles, especially DR and DQ, strongly co-occurred, attributing TCR associations to individual alleles was difficult. The only immune exposure information available for the cohort was CMV serostatus. A cluster of highly shared sequence variants was judged likely to be a technical artifact of the sequencing pipeline. A later analysis found that TCR association rates varied across HLA loci, with DRB1 alleles showing the most associated TCRs and HLA-C alleles the fewest. Across donors, most TCR sequences were observed very rarely, whereas some public TCRs were present in many individuals. Some IMGT-functional V segments, including TRBV6-2 and TRBV6-3, could not be distinguished by the 87-base-pair reads and were therefore excluded. A further reported finding was that TCR beta sequences accurately predicted the HLA-A and HLA-B alleles for most subjects in the first cohort. Approximately 18 rarely observed V segments, including chromosome 9 orphons, were excluded from the earlier analysis of about 610 of the donors because counts were too low. According to the authors, the approach could potentially be generalized to other disease states and immunological phenotypes. A later analysis associated about 17,000 TCR beta sequences with specific HLA alleles at a false discovery rate of 0.05.

Libraries came from the immunoSEQ multiplex PCR assay. For the multiplex PCR, a mixture combining 60 forward primers for TCR Vbeta segments and 13 reverse primers for TCR Jbeta segments was used. The CDR3 region of rearranged TCR beta genes was amplified from genomic DNA by a multiplex PCR assay. Amplified TCR beta libraries were sequenced as 87-base-pair reads on the Illumina HiSeq System. The paper's processing steps were these. A later analysis tallied some 79 million unique TCR beta chains across the 666 repertoires, and about 12 million of those chains were shared by two or more donors. Raw reads were error-corrected and collapsed into unique sequences by a nearest-neighbor algorithm in which closely related sequences were merged to remove PCR and sequencing errors. CDR3 sequences were aligned to IMGT reference sequences to assign V, D and J gene segments. Each retained sequence needed at least a six-nucleotide match to both a V gene segment and a J gene segment. Rearrangements were classified as productive when the CDR3 lacked stop codons and remained in frame with V and J, and all other rearrangements were classified as non-productive. Following IMGT convention, CDR3 was defined as the stretch from the second conserved V-encoded cysteine up to the conserved J-encoded phenylalanine. In an earlier analysis of some 550 of the donors, sequences lacking an unambiguous match to a single V gene segment were excluded. In an earlier analysis of approximately 590 of the donors, V segments were called functional above 56.7% productive rearrangements and were called segregating when the between-donor standard deviation exceeded 5%. A statistical classification framework was developed to diagnose cytomegalovirus status using the catalog of TCR beta chain sequences. In a later analysis, TCR nucleotide sequences were compared against IMGT/GENE-DB human TR gene sequences so that V and J genes could be assigned. In a later analysis, CDR3 sequences and most-parsimonious VDJ recombination scenarios were assigned using the TCRdist pipeline. In a later analysis, each TCR beta chain was defined by its CDR3 amino acid sequence together with its V-gene family, and reads without a unique V-gene family were excluded. To address suspected cross-contamination and a sequencing artifact, a later analysis removed roughly 580 highly shared, low-generation-probability nucleotide sequences. For each public chain, a later analysis derived a clonal expansion index from normalized ranks of inferred template counts within each repertoire. In a later analysis, generation probabilities were computed using a VDJ recombination model fitted to out-of-frame rearrangements, and the results were checked against IGoR. Hypergeometric tests were used in a later analysis to score TCR-TCR, TCR-HLA and TCR-CMV co-occurrence, with a repertoire-size bias correction applied to the TCR pairs. False discovery rates were estimated in a later analysis by permuting HLA or CMV assignments 20 times. In a later analysis, co-occurring TCRs were grouped using DBSCAN, and TCRdist sequence similarity was added for clustering within HLA-allele-positive subsets. Repertoires with fewer than 30,000 or more than 120,000 public chains, plus five repertoires with anomalous nucleotide sharing, were excluded from co-occurrence clustering. This immuneACCESS table, as held by TCRdb, lists in-frame sequences with V and J called but not all clones. Of the missing ones, under half trace to an unresolved V gene in checked studies; the others have no known cause. The V and J calls and clone size come from that table; D and trimming were worked out from the DNA. This sample gives more than 25,000 clones in total; 60% to 80% of them show up just once. The ten largest clones take up roughly 40% of the sample.

Sequencing was carried out using PBMCs. The clonotype was recovered from a male donor in good health and CMV-seropositive. The V and J segments used are TRBV7-9 and TRBJ1-6, with a weak D call of TRBD1 (6 bases match). The CDR3 sequence is CASSLVGTPNSPLRF. The nucleotide sequence is given as TGTGCCAGCAGCTTGGTCGGGACACCTAATTCACCCCTCCGCTTT. This CDR3, with the reference TRBV7-9 and TRBJ1-6 proteins standing in past its ends, gives the full variable domain DTGVSQNPRHKITKRGQNVTFRCDPISEHNRLYWYRQTLGQGPEFLTYFQNEAQLEKSRLLSDRFSAERPKGSFSTLEIQRTEQGDSAMYLCASSLVGTPNSPLRFGNGTRLTVT.